The 20 T cell receptor beta chains below were found in one sample sequenced in a study of T cell repertoires in cytomegalovirus infection. TCRdb redid the calling of the reads with MiXCR, one entry per CDR3 protein. Of over 150,000 distinct CDR3 sequences listed, about 17% are singletons. The material sequenced was CD8+ T cells from PBMCs. The receptors stem from a human donor in good health (CMV status not recorded). Some clones in this sample may be carry-over from other donors' samples.

This clonotype was seen ten or more times. The chain is built from TRBV7-2 and TRBJ1-2; 12 bases match TRBD1. J was trimmed by 6 bases and V by 7 bases; bases with no gene match: 6. The CDR3 has 14 amino acids. Germline V gene lookup returns CDR1 SGHTA and CDR2 FQGNSA. The CDR3 protein is CASIGDRGLDGYTF. In DNA, the CDR3 is TGTGCCAGCATCGGGGACAGGGGGCTGGATGGCTACACCTTC. Full variable domain (missing parts from reference TRBV7-2 and TRBJ1-2): GAGVSQSPSNKVTEKGKDVELRCDPISGHTALYWYRQSLGQGLEFLIYFQGNSAPDKSGLPSDRFSAERTGGSVSTLTIQRTQQEDSAVYLCASIGDRGLDGYTFGSGTRLTVV.

The J gene is TRBJ1-1, the V gene TRBV7-9, with D unresolved. This CDR3 region has 14 residues. The germline V gene encodes CDR1 SEHNR and CDR2 FQNEAQ (reference sequence). Trimming cost V 2 bases and J 2 bases, with 9 bases left between them. The CDR3, as DNA: TGTGCCAGCAGCTTAATAGCCCCAAACACTGAAGCTTTCTTT. Translating gives CASSLIAPNTEAFF. The full variable domain, its missing parts supplied by reference TRBV7-9 and TRBJ1-1, is DTGVSQNPRHKITKRGQNVTFRCDPISEHNRLYWYRQTLGQGPEFLTYFQNEAQLEKSRLLSDRFSAERPKGSFSTLEIQRTEQGDSAMYLCASSLIAPNTEAFFGQGTRLTVV.

This clonotype showed up just a few times. This sequence joins TRBV7-9 and TRBJ1-3; D not certain. From germline, CDR1 is SEHNR and CDR2 FQNEAQ (reference sequence). Trimming pared 5 bases from V and 3 bases from J, leaving 11 bases between. The length of the CDR3 is 14 residues. The CDR3 region is CASSRDFIGNTIYF. For the CDR3, the DNA is TGTGCCAGCAGCCGTGACTTCATTGGAAACACCATATATTTT.

V gene TRBV12-3 or TRBV12-4 combines with J gene TRBJ2-3; D is perhaps TRBD1 or TRBD2 (5 bases each). This CDR3 has 13 amino acids. Trimming took off 8 bases at V and 0 bases at J, with 9 bases between the two ends. CDR3 nucleotides: TGTGCCAGCCGATGGGGGAGCACAGATACGCAGTATTTT. Residues: CASRWGSTDTQYF.

This clonotype was picked up a small number of times. The chain couples TRBV7-2 to TRBJ1-1, with D perhaps TRBD1 (5 bases). The germline gives CDR1 SGHTA, CDR2 FQGNSA. Between the trimmed V and J ends, which lost 0 bases and 6 bases, there was a span of 20 bases. The CDR3 runs to 17 residues. CDR3 in DNA: TGTGCCAGCAGCTTAGCGCCTAACCGGGGCCCGGCCCCTGAAGCTTTCTTT. This translates into CASSLAPNRGPAPEAFF.

This clonotype was picked up a small number of times. CDR3 coding DNA: TGTGCCAGCAGCCCACTGTTGGAAACGAACACTGAAGCTTTCTTT. Protein: CASSPLLETNTEAFF. J is TRBJ1-1 and V is TRBV28; D is unresolved. V was clipped by 6 bases and J by 1 base, with 15 bases between them. Germline assignment: CDR1 MDHEN and CDR2 SYDVKM. CDR3 length: 15 amino acids.

V and J are TRBV12-3 or TRBV12-4 and TRBJ2-7; no clear D. This CDR3 is 12 amino acids long. V was shortened by 6 bases and J by 4 bases, with 10 bases between the two germline ends. CDR3 amino acids: CASSQTNYEQYF. The CDR3 nucleotides read TGTGCCAGCAGCCAGACAAATTACGAGCAGTACTTC.

A few counts support this clonotype. Here the CDR3 DNA reads TGTGCCAGCAGTTATGGGAGGACCTCGGACGAAAAACTGTTTTTT. This translates into CASSYGRTSDEKLFF. The chain is built from TRBV6-2 or TRBV6-3 and TRBJ1-4; D is undetermined. The ends were cut back, 3 bases at V and 8 bases at J, with 16 bases in the middle. CDR3 length: 15 amino acids. In germline, CDR1 is MNHEY, CDR2 SVGEGT.

V gene TRBV28 combines with J gene TRBJ2-3, with D possibly being TRBD1 (6 bases). Germline V gene sequence: CDR1 MDHEN, CDR2 SYDVKM. The CDR3 runs to 15 residues. V lost 1 base and J 5 bases, leaving 13 bases between the germline ends. CDR3 in amino acids: CASSLLFQGLDTQYF. In DNA, the CDR3 is TGTGCCAGCAGTTTATTATTCCAGGGGCTAGATACGCAGTATTTT.

CDR3 amino acids: CASSPGLVSPQHF. DNA of the CDR3: TGTGCCAGCAGCCCCGGACTTGTCTCGCCCCAGCATTTT. This chain joins TRBV12-3 or TRBV12-4 and TRBJ1-5; D is uncertain. Trimming shortened V by 6 bases and J by 9 bases, and 15 bases separated the two germline ends. There are 13 residues in the CDR3.

This rearrangement joins TRBV5-1 to TRBJ2-7, with a possible D match to TRBD1 (5 bases). In germline, CDR1 is SGHRS, CDR2 YFSETQ. V dropped 7 bases and J dropped 5 bases, with 19 bases sitting between them. CDR3 length: 14 amino acids. The CDR3 DNA reads as TGCGCCAGCGGTCATAGGGGTTTAAGGAACGAGCAGTACTTC. Its protein is CASGHRGLRNEQYF.

In its sample, this clonotype was seen a few times. This chain uses TRBV12-3 or TRBV12-4 with TRBJ1-2, with a possible D match to TRBD1 (5 bases). V gave up 3 bases and J gave up 7 bases, with 15 bases separating them. The CDR3 covers 14 residues. CDR3 DNA sequence: TGTGCCAGCAGTTTCGGCAACGCGGGGGTTGGCTACACCTTC. Translating gives CASSFGNAGVGYTF.

This clonotype came up a few times. The chain combines TRBV5-1 with TRBJ2-7; weak D call: TRBD2 (6 bases). Germline lookup yields CDR1 SGHRS and CDR2 YFSETQ. CDR3 size: 15 residues. V was trimmed by 0 bases and J by 5 bases, leaving 15 bases between them. The DNA of the CDR3 is TGCGCCAGCAGCTTGGCCGGAGGGGCAAGGGACGAGCAGTACTTC. It specifies CASSLAGGARDEQYF.

This clonotype has at least ten counts. This chain joins TRBV6-2 or TRBV6-3 and TRBJ1-1; D is undetermined. Germline CDR1 is MNHEY and CDR2 is SVGEGT. The CDR3 spans 12 residues. V was shortened by 0 bases and J by 6 bases, with 5 bases between the two germline ends. CDR3: CASSYSPPEAFF. In DNA, the CDR3 is TGTGCCAGCAGTTACTCGCCCCCTGAAGCTTTCTTT.

The V gene is TRBV2, the J gene TRBJ2-1, with 7 bases identical to TRBD2. Germline values: CDR1 SNHLY, CDR2 FYNNEI. There are 14 residues in the CDR3. After removal of 7 bases from V and 0 bases from J, the junction contained 3 bases not matched to a gene. The CDR3 bases are TGTGCCAGCAAGACGGGGGGCTCCTACAATGAGCAGTTCTTC. Its protein product is CASKTGGSYNEQFF.

This clonotype was observed a handful of times. This chain joins TRBV7-6 and TRBJ2-5; D is unclear. Trimming took off 1 base at V and 1 base at J, with 7 bases between the two ends. Germline CDR1 and CDR2: SGHVS and FNYEAQ. The CDR3 is 14 residues long. The DNA of the CDR3 is TGTGCCAGCAGCTTAGTACGGATCCAAGAGACCCAGTACTTC. It specifies CASSLVRIQETQYF.

V gene TRBV4-2 combines with J gene TRBJ1-1; D not resolved. V was trimmed by 4 bases and J by 1 base, leaving 13 bases between them. The CDR3 loop spans 15 amino acids. Germline loops: CDR1 LGHNA, CDR2 YNFKEQ. CDR3 sequence: CASSPQSSGNTEAFF. CDR3 sequence (DNA): TGTGCCAGCAGCCCCCAGAGTTCTGGGAACACTGAAGCTTTCTTT.

The DNA of the CDR3 is TGTGCCAGCAGCCCCTGGACAGGGCCGAACACTGAAGCTTTCTTT. Its translation: CASSPWTGPNTEAFF. The rearrangement links TRBV5-5 to TRBJ1-1, with TRBD1 matching 8 bases. Losses at the gene ends were 4 bases for V and 1 base for J; bases not matched to a gene: 6. This CDR3 region has 15 residues. From germline, CDR1 is SGHKS and CDR2 YYEKEE (reference sequence).

The gene calls are TRBV7-9 and TRBJ2-7, with D perhaps matching TRBD1 (6 bases). The CDR3 is 16 residues long. Germline V gene data show CDR1 as SEHNR and CDR2 as FQNEAQ (reference sequence). V dropped 4 bases and J dropped 6 bases, with 22 bases sitting between them. The CDR3 region has the DNA TGTGCCAGCAGCTCCGGACAGCTCTTGTCCATCTCCGAGCAGTACTTC. It encodes CASSSGQLLSISEQYF. Complete variable domain (other parts from reference TRBV7-9 and TRBJ2-7): DTGVSQNPRHKITKRGQNVTFRCDPISEHNRLYWYRQTLGQGPEFLTYFQNEAQLEKSRLLSDRFSAERPKGSFSTLEIQRTEQGDSAMYLCASSSGQLLSISEQYFGPGTRLTVT.

In its sample, this clonotype was seen many times. The chain employs TRBV6-2 or TRBV6-3 and TRBJ2-7; no clear D gene. From germline, CDR1 is MNHEY and CDR2 SVGEGT. The CDR3 is 12 residues long. The germline V and J ends were trimmed by 2 bases and 7 bases, with 9 bases remaining between them. Here the CDR3 reads CASSYGSREQYF. CDR3 DNA sequence: TGTGCCAGCAGTTACGGTTCGCGTGAGCAGTACTTC.